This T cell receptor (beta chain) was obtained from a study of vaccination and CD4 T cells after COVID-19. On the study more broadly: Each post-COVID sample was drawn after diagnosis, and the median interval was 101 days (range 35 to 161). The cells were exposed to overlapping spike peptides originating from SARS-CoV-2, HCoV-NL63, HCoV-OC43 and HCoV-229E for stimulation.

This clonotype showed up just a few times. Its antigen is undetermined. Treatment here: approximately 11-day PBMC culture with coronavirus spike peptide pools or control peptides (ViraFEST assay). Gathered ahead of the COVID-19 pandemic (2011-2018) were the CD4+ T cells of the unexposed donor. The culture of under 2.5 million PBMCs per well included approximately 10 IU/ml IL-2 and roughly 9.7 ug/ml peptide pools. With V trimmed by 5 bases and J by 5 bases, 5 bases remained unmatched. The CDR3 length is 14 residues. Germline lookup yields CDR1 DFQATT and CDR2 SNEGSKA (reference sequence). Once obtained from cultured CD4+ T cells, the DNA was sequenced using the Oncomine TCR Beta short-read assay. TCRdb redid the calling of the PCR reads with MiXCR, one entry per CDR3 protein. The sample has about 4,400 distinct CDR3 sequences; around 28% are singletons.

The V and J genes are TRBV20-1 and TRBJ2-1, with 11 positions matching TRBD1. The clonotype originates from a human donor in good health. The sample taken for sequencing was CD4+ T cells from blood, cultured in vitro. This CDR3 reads CSAGDRGTDNEQFF. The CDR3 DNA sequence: TGCAGTGCTGGGGACAGGGGGACGGACAATGAGCAGTTCTTC.